The T cell receptor beta chain under discussion was sequenced for a study of T cells in Graves' hyperthyroidism and ophthalmopathy. This clonotype was counted at least ten times. The study based diagnoses on clinical symptoms, serum thyroxine and TRAb, thyroid ultrasound and orbital computed tomography. It was at first hyperthyroidism diagnosis, before any ophthalmopathy symptoms, that the blood sample was taken. The authors took PBMCs from roughly 9.5 ml fresh peripheral blood. The CDR3 contains 15 residues. Per germline, CDR1 MNHNS and CDR2 SASEGT. V dropped 6 bases and J dropped 1 base, with 16 bases sitting between them. TCR beta CDR3 sequences were amplified from RNA transcripts. Using the HTBI primer set, a first-round RT-PCR was run on the TCR CDR3. Using its own MiXCR run on the multiplex PCR reads, TCRdb lists one record per CDR3 protein. The sample carries around 250,000 distinct CDR3 sequences, more than 12% recorded once.

The origin of this receptor is a woman in her thirties or forties with Graves' hyperthyroidism that later progressed to Graves' ophthalmopathy. The sample taken for sequencing was blood. The J gene is TRBJ2-7, the V gene TRBV6-1, with D uncertain. The CDR3 DNA reads as TGTGCCAGCAGAGATTTTCCGGTATGGTCCTACGAGCAGTACTTC. Translated, it gives CASRDFPVWSYEQYF.